This is a list of T cell receptor beta chains from one sample in a study of blood T cell repertoires in COVID-19. Sequenced by immunoSEQ multiplex PCR; TCRdb stores in-frame clones only, minus some. This table holds a few hundred thousand clones, almost 90% found once. Sample: peripheral blood. These receptor sequences come from a woman aged 55 to 70 with COVID-19, enrolled during active disease. Both conserved end residues are part of each CDR3. The order of the fields is V gene, D gene, J gene, clone size, CDR3 DNA, CDR3 protein. The D gene is left open where the match is weak. Not every row has a clone size; where given, it reads once, few, many or a size class.

v_gene: TRBV6-5
d_gene: -
j_gene: TRBJ2-7
abundance: -
CDR3nt: TGTGCCAGCAGGACAGGACTTAGCTCCTACGAGCAGTACTTC
CDR3aa: CASRTGLSSYEQYF

v_gene: TRBV9
d_gene: -
j_gene: TRBJ1-2
abundance: -
CDR3nt: TGTGCCAGCAGCGTAGCAGCAGGCTTTTATGGCTACACCTTC
CDR3aa: CASSVAAGFYGYTF

v_gene: TRBV3-1/TRBV3-2
d_gene: -
j_gene: TRBJ1-4
abundance: once
CDR3nt: TGTGCCAGCAGCCAAGATGGCAGGGGTTATGAAAAACTGTTTTTT
CDR3aa: CASSQDGRGYEKLFF

v_gene: TRBV12-3/TRBV12-4
d_gene: -
j_gene: TRBJ1-2
abundance: few
CDR3nt: TGTGCCAGCAGTTTACGGGGGGCGACTGGCTACACCTTC
CDR3aa: CASSLRGATGYTF

v_gene: TRBV19
d_gene: -
j_gene: TRBJ1-2
abundance: -
CDR3nt: TGTGCCAGTAGTATCCACAGGGACGGCTACACCTTC
CDR3aa: CASSIHRDGYTF

v_gene: TRBV5-1
d_gene: TRBD1
j_gene: TRBJ1-1
abundance: -
CDR3nt: TGCGCCAGCAGCTCGATACGACGGGACAGGGGTGGGACTGAAGCTTTCTTT
CDR3aa: CASSSIRRDRGGTEAFF

v_gene: TRBV6-2/TRBV6-3
d_gene: -
j_gene: TRBJ2-5
abundance: -
CDR3nt: TGTGCCAGCAGTGGTCAGAGGGGGTTCCAGGAGACCCAGTACTTC
CDR3aa: CASSGQRGFQETQYF

v_gene: TRBV7-6
d_gene: -
j_gene: TRBJ1-1
abundance: -
CDR3nt: TGTGCCAGCGGCGACACTTTGAACACTGAAGCTTTCTTT
CDR3aa: CASGDTLNTEAFF

v_gene: TRBV5-5
d_gene: TRBD2
j_gene: TRBJ2-3
abundance: -
CDR3nt: TGTGCCAGCAGCAGGCGGGGGGGCACAGATACGCAGTATTTT
CDR3aa: CASSRRGGTDTQYF

v_gene: TRBV19
d_gene: TRBD1
j_gene: TRBJ1-3
abundance: once
CDR3nt: TGTGCCAGTAGTCCGAGGGACAGGCTATATTTT
CDR3aa: CASSPRDRLYF

v_gene: TRBV6-6
d_gene: -
j_gene: TRBJ1-4
abundance: -
CDR3nt: TGTGCCAGCAGTTACAGCGGGGCAGATAATGAAAAACTGTTTTTT
CDR3aa: CASSYSGADNEKLFF

v_gene: TRBV6-4
d_gene: -
j_gene: TRBJ1-6
abundance: -
CDR3nt: TGTGTCAGCAGTTCCGGGCCCCGGGGTTCACCCCTCCACTTT
CDR3aa: CVSSSGPRGSPLHF

v_gene: TRBV13
d_gene: -
j_gene: TRBJ1-2
abundance: once
CDR3nt: TGTGCCAGCAGCTTACAGGGGCTGCTAGGGCGAGGGTTCAACTATGGCTACACCTTC
CDR3aa: CASSLQGLLGRGFNYGYTF

v_gene: TRBV11-2
d_gene: TRBD1
j_gene: TRBJ1-2
abundance: -
CDR3nt: TGTGCCAGCAGCTTAGGACAGGGTCGCGGCTACACCTTC
CDR3aa: CASSLGQGRGYTF

v_gene: TRBV3-1/TRBV3-2
d_gene: TRBD1
j_gene: TRBJ1-4
abundance: -
CDR3nt: TGTGCCAGCAGCCAACGCCACCACCAGGGGGGCATCGATAATGAAAAACTGTTTTTT
CDR3aa: CASSQRHHQGGIDNEKLFF

v_gene: TRBV3-1/TRBV3-2
d_gene: -
j_gene: TRBJ2-3
abundance: -
CDR3nt: TGTGCCAGCAGCCAAGATGGAAAAGGGGCAGATACGCAGTATTTT
CDR3aa: CASSQDGKGADTQYF

v_gene: TRBV4-3
d_gene: TRBD1
j_gene: TRBJ1-4
abundance: -
CDR3nt: TGCGCCAGCAGCCAAGACAGGGGGAGAGATAATGAAAAACTGTTTTTT
CDR3aa: CASSQDRGRDNEKLFF

v_gene: TRBV7-2
d_gene: -
j_gene: TRBJ1-1
abundance: -
CDR3nt: TGTGCCAGCAGCTTAGGGGAGGCTGTGGGAGCTTTCTTT
CDR3aa: CASSLGEAVGAFF

v_gene: TRBV9
d_gene: -
j_gene: TRBJ1-1
abundance: -
CDR3nt: TGTGCCAGCAGCGTAGGCGGTACCGGGACTCGGCTGAAGCCTTTCTTT
CDR3aa: CASSVGGTGTRLKPFF

v_gene: TRBV7-9
d_gene: -
j_gene: TRBJ1-3
abundance: few
CDR3nt: TGTGCCAGCAGCCGAACAGGGACTGGAAACACCATATATTTT
CDR3aa: CASSRTGTGNTIYF

v_gene: TRBV11-2
d_gene: -
j_gene: TRBJ1-1
abundance: -
CDR3nt: TGTGCCAGCAGCTTCGTACGGGGGAACACTGAAGCTTTCTTT
CDR3aa: CASSFVRGNTEAFF

v_gene: TRBV13
d_gene: TRBD2
j_gene: TRBJ2-1
abundance: -
CDR3nt: TGTGCCAGCAGCGCAACTAGCGGGGGACCCTACAATGAGCAGTTCTTC
CDR3aa: CASSATSGGPYNEQFF

v_gene: TRBV29-1
d_gene: TRBD1
j_gene: TRBJ2-1
abundance: -
CDR3nt: TGCAGCGTTGACCCCCAAGACAGGGCTGGCAATGAGCAGTTCTTC
CDR3aa: CSVDPQDRAGNEQFF

v_gene: TRBV3-1/TRBV3-2
d_gene: -
j_gene: TRBJ1-3
abundance: -
CDR3nt: TGTGCCAGCAGCCAAGGAGACAGCCATGGAAACACCATATATTTT
CDR3aa: CASSQGDSHGNTIYF

v_gene: TRBV29-1
d_gene: -
j_gene: TRBJ1-1
abundance: -
CDR3nt: TGCAGCGTTGAAATCGGCAGGGCGAACACTGAAGCTTTCTTT
CDR3aa: CSVEIGRANTEAFF

v_gene: TRBV18
d_gene: -
j_gene: TRBJ1-6
abundance: -
CDR3nt: TGTGCCAGCTCACCACAAGGGTTCCAGGGGAAAAGTTCCTATAATTCACCCCTCCACTTT
CDR3aa: CASSPQGFQGKSSYNSPLHF

v_gene: TRBV18
d_gene: -
j_gene: TRBJ2-7
abundance: -
CDR3nt: TGTGCCAGCTCACCCCCCTTACAAACCTACGAGCAGTACTTC
CDR3aa: CASSPPLQTYEQYF

v_gene: TRBV7-9
d_gene: -
j_gene: TRBJ1-1
abundance: -
CDR3nt: TGTGCCTCGTCCCGGGGGGAAATGAACACTGAAGCTTTCTTT
CDR3aa: CASSRGEMNTEAFF

v_gene: TRBV3-1/TRBV3-2
d_gene: -
j_gene: TRBJ2-1
abundance: -
CDR3nt: TGTGCCAGCAGCCGAAACAGGGTCAATGAGCAGTTCTTC
CDR3aa: CASSRNRVNEQFF

v_gene: TRBV7-2
d_gene: TRBD2
j_gene: TRBJ2-3
abundance: once
CDR3nt: TGTGCCAGCAGCTGGACTAGCGGAAGCACAGATACGCAGTATTTT
CDR3aa: CASSWTSGSTDTQYF

v_gene: TRBV6-6
d_gene: -
j_gene: TRBJ2-7
abundance: -
CDR3nt: TGTGCCAGCGGGGCCAGAGGGGGATCCTACGAGCAGTACTTC
CDR3aa: CASGARGGSYEQYF

v_gene: TRBV15
d_gene: -
j_gene: TRBJ1-5
abundance: few
CDR3nt: TGTGCCACCAGCAGAGATCCAGGGGGCAATCAGCCCCAGCATTTT
CDR3aa: CATSRDPGGNQPQHF

v_gene: TRBV5-5
d_gene: TRBD1
j_gene: TRBJ2-7
abundance: -
CDR3nt: TGTGCCAGCAGCTTGGGCGGGGGACAGGGGGACTACGAGCAGTACTTC
CDR3aa: CASSLGGGQGDYEQYF

v_gene: TRBV28
d_gene: -
j_gene: TRBJ1-6
abundance: -
CDR3nt: TGTGCCAGCAGTTTGACGGAGACGTCACCCCTCCACTTT
CDR3aa: CASSLTETSPLHF

v_gene: TRBV2
d_gene: TRBD2
j_gene: TRBJ2-7
abundance: -
CDR3nt: TGTGCCAGCACCGGGGGAGCGGGGGCCTCCTACGAGCAGTACTTC
CDR3aa: CASTGGAGASYEQYF

v_gene: TRBV27
d_gene: -
j_gene: TRBJ2-7
abundance: -
CDR3nt: TGTGCCAGCAGTTTAAGGTTTCAGGGCTCCTACGAGCAGTACTTC
CDR3aa: CASSLRFQGSYEQYF

v_gene: TRBV7-2
d_gene: -
j_gene: TRBJ2-7
abundance: -
CDR3nt: TGTGCCAGCAGCCCCACGTTGGCTCGATCTCCCTACGAGCAGTACTTC
CDR3aa: CASSPTLARSPYEQYF

v_gene: TRBV7-2
d_gene: -
j_gene: TRBJ2-7
abundance: -
CDR3nt: TGTGCCAGCAGCCCCTCGGGCAGGGCTTCGTACGAGCAGTACTTC
CDR3aa: CASSPSGRASYEQYF

v_gene: TRBV5-1
d_gene: -
j_gene: TRBJ1-2
abundance: -
CDR3nt: TGCGCCAGCAGACTCAACCTGGGGCAGAACTATGGCTACACCTTC
CDR3aa: CASRLNLGQNYGYTF

v_gene: TRBV21-1
d_gene: -
j_gene: TRBJ1-2
abundance: -
CDR3nt: TGTGCCAGCAGCAAAAGGGGGGACAGAGACTATGGCTACACCTTC
CDR3aa: CASSKRGDRDYGYTF